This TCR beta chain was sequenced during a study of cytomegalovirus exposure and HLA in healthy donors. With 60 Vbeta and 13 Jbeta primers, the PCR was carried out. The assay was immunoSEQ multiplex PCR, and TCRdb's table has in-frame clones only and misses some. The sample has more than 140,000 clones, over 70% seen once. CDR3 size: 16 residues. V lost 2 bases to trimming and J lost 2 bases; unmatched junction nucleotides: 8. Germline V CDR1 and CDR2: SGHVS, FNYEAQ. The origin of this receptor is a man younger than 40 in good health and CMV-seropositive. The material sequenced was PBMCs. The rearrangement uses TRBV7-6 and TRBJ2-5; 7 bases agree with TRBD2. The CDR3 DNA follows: TGTGCCAGCAGCTTACGTAGCGGGCCGCAACAAGAGACCCAGTACTTC. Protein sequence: CASSLRSGPQQETQYF. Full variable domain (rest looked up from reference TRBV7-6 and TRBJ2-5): GAGVSQSPRYKVTKRGQDVALRCDPISGHVSLYWYRQALGQGPEFLTYFNYEAQQDKSGLPNDRFSAERPEGSISTLTIQRTEQRDSAMYRCASSLRSGPQQETQYFGPGTRLLVL.